This is a list of T cell receptor beta chains from one sample in a study of blood T cell repertoires in COVID-19. Sequenced by immunoSEQ multiplex PCR; TCRdb stores in-frame clones only, minus some. The sample comprises 150,000 to 200,000 clones, about 85% of which are singletons, and around 24% rests with the top ten. Material for sequencing was peripheral blood. The origin of the receptors is a man aged 55 to 70 with acute or convalescent COVID-19. Each CDR3 is given with its conserved first and last residue. Each record gives: D gene, clone size, V gene, J gene, CDR3 DNA, CDR3 protein. D genes are given only for firm matches. Only some rows state a clone size, as once, few, many or a class for expanded clones.

>-|-|TRBV2|TRBJ1-6
TGTGCCAGCAGTGGGGACACCGGAAGGATTAGTTCACCCCTCCACTTT
CASSGDTGRISSPLHF
>-|-|TRBV24-1|TRBJ1-2
TGTGCCACCAGTGACCCGACAGGACTTAACTATGGCTACACCTTC
CATSDPTGLNYGYTF
>-|-|TRBV6-2/TRBV6-3|TRBJ1-2
TGTGCCAGCAGTTACTCGAATGCAGGGCGCAACGGCTACACCTTC
CASSYSNAGRNGYTF
>TRBD2|-|TRBV9|TRBJ2-5
TGTGCCAGCAGCATGGGTAGCGGGGGGGCTGAGACCCAGTACTTC
CASSMGSGGAETQYF
>TRBD1|-|TRBV28|TRBJ1-6
TGTGCCAGCAGCTTAAGACAGGGTAATTCACCCCTCCACTTT
CASSLRQGNSPLHF
>-|-|TRBV11-3|TRBJ2-2
TGTGCCAGCAGCCCGGTTAGAACCGGGGAGCTGTTTTTT
CASSPVRTGELFF
>-|-|TRBV7-3|TRBJ2-3
TGTGCCAGCAGCTTAACAGGACAAAGCACAGATACGCAGTATTTT
CASSLTGQSTDTQYF
>-|few|TRBV27|TRBJ1-6
TGTGCCAGCAGTTTCGGAGGGGCGATGAGGTCACCCCTCCACTTT
CASSFGGAMRSPLHF
>-|-|TRBV12-3/TRBV12-4|TRBJ1-1
TGTGCCAGCACCTCGCTCAGGGGACCTTTCTTT
CASTSLRGPFF
>TRBD1|-|TRBV6-2/TRBV6-3|TRBJ2-3
TGTGCCAGCAGCCCTTCCGGGACAGGGGCCCTAGATACGCAGTATTTT
CASSPSGTGALDTQYF
>-|-|TRBV5-6|TRBJ1-5
TGTGCCAGCAGCTTTTCGGGGGTGGATCAGCCCCAGCATTTT
CASSFSGVDQPQHF
>TRBD1|-|TRBV19|TRBJ1-5
TGTGCCAGTAGTAGCAACCGGGACAGCGGTTTTCAGCCCCAGCATTTT
CASSSNRDSGFQPQHF
>TRBD1|-|TRBV5-1|TRBJ1-6
TGCGCCAGCAGGCTACGACAGGGGGCGGATTCACCCCTCCACTTT
CASRLRQGADSPLHF
>-|few|TRBV21-1|TRBJ2-7
TGTGCCAGCAGCCCCCTGACCCGGGGAGCGTACGAGCAGTACTTC
CASSPLTRGAYEQYF
>TRBD1|-|TRBV5-1|TRBJ1-1
TGCGCCAGCAGCTCGACAGGGGACACTGAAGCTTTCTTT
CASSSTGDTEAFF
>-|-|TRBV6-6|TRBJ1-2
TGTGCCAGCAGTTACGGGGGCAGGGTGGGCTATGGCTACACCTTC
CASSYGGRVGYGYTF
>TRBD1|-|TRBV19|TRBJ1-4
TGTGCCAGTTCACTCTCCGGGACAGGGACCGAAAAACTGTTTTTT
CASSLSGTGTEKLFF
>TRBD1|few|TRBV7-8|TRBJ1-2
TGTGCCAGCAGCACCTACCGGGACAGTAACTATGGCTACACCTTC
CASSTYRDSNYGYTF
>TRBD1|-|TRBV6-6|TRBJ1-1
TGTGCCAGCAGCCCGACAGGGGTCGCTGAAGCTTTCTTT
CASSPTGVAEAFF
>TRBD2|-|TRBV7-8|TRBJ2-4
TGTGCCAGCAGCTTAGCGCGTATGGGGGGGATTGGGTCCAAAAACATTCAGTACTTC
CASSLARMGGIGSKNIQYF
>-|few|TRBV14|TRBJ1-4
TGTGCCAGCAGCCAAGCACGTACAGGGAGTGAAAAACTGTTTTTT
CASSQARTGSEKLFF
>TRBD1|-|TRBV5-1|TRBJ1-2
TGCGCCAGCAGCTGGACAGGGAACGGCTACACCTTC
CASSWTGNGYTF
>-|-|TRBV18|TRBJ1-1
TGTGCCAGCTCAAGGACAGCGAGGGACACTGAAGCTTTCTTT
CASSRTARDTEAFF
>-|-|TRBV6-2/TRBV6-3|TRBJ2-7
TGTGCCAGCAGTTTGGGACACCTACTTCTCTCCTACGAGCAGTACTTC
CASSLGHLLLSYEQYF
>TRBD1|-|TRBV9|TRBJ1-4
TGTGCCAGCAGCGCCCATTTGGACAGGGCTAATGAAAAACTGTTTTTT
CASSAHLDRANEKLFF
>-|once|TRBV4-1|TRBJ1-1
TGCGCCAGCAGCCAAGGCGGAAGCGGGGCTTTCTTT
CASSQGGSGAFF
>-|-|TRBV19|TRBJ1-5
TGTGCCAGTAGTAGGCAGGGAAATCAGCCCCAGCATTTT
CASSRQGNQPQHF
>-|-|TRBV3-1/TRBV3-2|TRBJ2-5
TGTGCCAGCAGCCAAGGTGGGGCTAGAGAGACCCAGTACTTC
CASSQGGARETQYF
>-|few|TRBV29-1|TRBJ1-5
TGCAGCGTTAGCGCCGGGTCGAATCAGCCCCAGCATTTT
CSVSAGSNQPQHF
>TRBD1|-|TRBV30|TRBJ1-2
TGTGCCTGGAGTAGGACAGGCTCTCCTAACTATGGCTACACCTTC
CAWSRTGSPNYGYTF
>-|-|TRBV6-4|TRBJ1-5
TGTGCCAGCAGCCAGGGCGGCAATCAGCCCCAGCATTTT
CASSQGGNQPQHF
>-|-|TRBV7-2|TRBJ1-4
TGTGCCAGCGCGGATGAAAAACTGTTTTTT
CASADEKLFF
>TRBD1|-|TRBV11-2|TRBJ1-2
TGTGCCAGCAGCCACCTCCGGGACAGGGGGCGAAGGGGCTATGGCTACACCTTC
CASSHLRDRGRRGYGYTF
>-|-|TRBV9|TRBJ2-7
TGTGCCAGCAGCGTAGGAACAGGCTCCGAGCAGTACTTC
CASSVGTGSEQYF
>-|-|TRBV30|TRBJ1-4
TGTGCCTGGAGTGAGTCAGGGAGGGAGGAAAAACTGTTTTTT
CAWSESGREEKLFF
>-|-|TRBV18|TRBJ2-7
TGTGCCAGCTCACCAAGTCAGACCTACGAGCAGTACTTC
CASSPSQTYEQYF
>TRBD1|-|TRBV5-1|TRBJ2-5
TGCGCCAGCACCTTCACAGGGGGTCAAGAGACCCAGTACTTC
CASTFTGGQETQYF
>-|-|TRBV5-4|TRBJ1-1
TGTGCCAGCAGCTTGTTGGGAGCTGAAGCTTTCTTT
CASSLLGAEAFF
>-|-|TRBV5-1|TRBJ2-5
TGCGCCAGCAGCCCAGCCCGGGGGTGGGAGACCCAGTACTTC
CASSPARGWETQYF
>-|-|TRBV15|TRBJ2-1
TGTGCCACCAGCGAGGTCAATGAGCAGTTCTTC
CATSEVNEQFF
>-|-|TRBV11-3|TRBJ1-6
TGTGCCAGCAGCGCTAGGTTCTCGGGCAGGGGAAGATCACCCCTCCACTTT
CASSARFSGRGRSPLHF